This T cell receptor beta chain was retrieved from a study of beta chain features in type 1 diabetes. Study background: Healthy donors and patients showed comparable age, gender and cell yields. General study points: A potential PCR bias toward shorter templates would be equal in patient and control samples. Among patients with Type 1 diabetes, TCRB CDR3s were moderately but significantly shorter in every one of the four CD4+ subsets.

Purity above 95% was achieved in all sorted populations. The trim removed 0 bases at V and 2 bases at J, leaving 7 bases unmatched. This CDR3 contains 18 residues. Per germline, CDR1 SGHRS and CDR2 YFSETQ. Regarding this clone: Its antigen is as yet unknown.

Sequencing targeted expressed TCRB transcripts, as all isolated RNA had been reverse transcribed. Sequencing was performed with immunoSEQ multiplex PCR; in TCRdb, only in-frame clones are kept and a portion is missing. The table has about 25,000 clones, about 52% seen once. The sequenced sample consisted of stem cell memory CD4+ T cells from blood. This chain uses TRBV5-1 with TRBJ2-2; 10 bases line up with TRBD1. The sequence came from a man aged 30 to 39 with type 1 diabetes. DNA of the CDR3: TGCGCCAGCAGCTTGGAACCCGGGACAGGGGCAAACACCGGGGAGCTGTTTTTT. Encoded protein: CASSLEPGTGANTGELFF. The variable domain in full, with the rest retrieved from reference TRBV5-1 and TRBJ2-2, is KAGVTQTPRYLIKTRGQQVTLSCSPISGHRSVSWYQQTPGQGLQFLFEYFSETQRNKGNFPGRFSGRQFSNSRSEMNVSTLELGDSALYLCASSLEPGTGANTGELFFGEGSRLTVL.